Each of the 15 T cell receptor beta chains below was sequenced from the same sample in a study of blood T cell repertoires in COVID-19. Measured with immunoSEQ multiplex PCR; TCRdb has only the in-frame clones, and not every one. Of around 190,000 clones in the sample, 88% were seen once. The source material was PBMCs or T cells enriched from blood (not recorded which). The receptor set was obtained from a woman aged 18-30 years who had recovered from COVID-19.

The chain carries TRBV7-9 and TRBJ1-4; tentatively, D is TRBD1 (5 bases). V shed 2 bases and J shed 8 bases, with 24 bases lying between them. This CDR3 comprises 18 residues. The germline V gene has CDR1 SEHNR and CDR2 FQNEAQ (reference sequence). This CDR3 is CASSLYRGTSALGEKLFF. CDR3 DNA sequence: TGTGCCAGCAGCTTATATCGCGGGACGAGTGCGCTCGGGGAAAAACTGTTTTTT. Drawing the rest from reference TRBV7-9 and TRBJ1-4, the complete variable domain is DTGVSQNPRHKITKRGQNVTFRCDPISEHNRLYWYRQTLGQGPEFLTYFQNEAQLEKSRLLSDRFSAERPKGSFSTLEIQRTEQGDSAMYLCASSLYRGTSALGEKLFFGSGTQLSVL.

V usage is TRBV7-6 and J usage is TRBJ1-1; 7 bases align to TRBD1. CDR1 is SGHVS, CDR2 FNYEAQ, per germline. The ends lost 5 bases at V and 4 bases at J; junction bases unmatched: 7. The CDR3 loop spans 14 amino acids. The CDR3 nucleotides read TGTGCCAGCAGCCCTCAAGCAGGGGGCACTGAAGCTTTCTTT. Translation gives CASSPQAGGTEAFF.

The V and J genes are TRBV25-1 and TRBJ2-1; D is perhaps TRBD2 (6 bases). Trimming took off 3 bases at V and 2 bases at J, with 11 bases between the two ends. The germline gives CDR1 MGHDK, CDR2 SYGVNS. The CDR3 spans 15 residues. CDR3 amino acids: CASSEPGVAYNEQFF. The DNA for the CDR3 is TGTGCCAGCAGTGAGCCGGGGGTTGCCTACAATGAGCAGTTCTTC. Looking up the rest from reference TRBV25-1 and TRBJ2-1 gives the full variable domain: EADIYQTPRYLVIGTGKKITLECSQTMGHDKMYWYQQDPGMELHLIHYSYGVNSTEKGDLSSESTVSRIRTEHFPLTLESARPSHTSQYLCASSEPGVAYNEQFFGPGTRLTVL.

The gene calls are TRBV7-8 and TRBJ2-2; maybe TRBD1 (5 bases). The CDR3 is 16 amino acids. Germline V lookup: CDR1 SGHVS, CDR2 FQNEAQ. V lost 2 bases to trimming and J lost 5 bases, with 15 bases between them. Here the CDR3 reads CASSLIRVIGTGELFF. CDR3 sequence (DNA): TGTGCCAGCAGCTTAATCAGGGTTATTGGGACCGGGGAGCTGTTTTTT. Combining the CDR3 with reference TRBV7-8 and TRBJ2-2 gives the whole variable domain GAGVSQSPRYKVAKRGQDVALRCDPISGHVSLFWYQQALGQGPEFLTYFQNEAQLDKSGLPSDRFFAERPEGSVSTLKIQRTQQEDSAVYLCASSLIRVIGTGELFFGEGSRLTVL.

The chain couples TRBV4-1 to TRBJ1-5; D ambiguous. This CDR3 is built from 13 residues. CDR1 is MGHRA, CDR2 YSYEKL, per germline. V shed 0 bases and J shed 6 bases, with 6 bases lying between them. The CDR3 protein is CASSQDHGQPQHF. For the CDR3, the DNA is TGCGCCAGCAGCCAAGATCACGGTCAGCCCCAGCATTTT.

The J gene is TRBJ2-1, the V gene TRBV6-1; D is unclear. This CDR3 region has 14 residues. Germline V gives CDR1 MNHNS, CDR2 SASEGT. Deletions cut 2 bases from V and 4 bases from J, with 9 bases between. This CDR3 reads CASSEPGQYNEQFF. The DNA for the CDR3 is TGTGCCAGCAGTGAACCAGGCCAGTACAATGAGCAGTTCTTC.

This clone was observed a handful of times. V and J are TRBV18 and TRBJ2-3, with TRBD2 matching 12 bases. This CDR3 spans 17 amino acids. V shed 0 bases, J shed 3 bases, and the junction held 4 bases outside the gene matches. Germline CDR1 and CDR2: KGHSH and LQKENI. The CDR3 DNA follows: TGTGCCAGCTCACCACCGAGTGGGACTAGCGGGACAGATACGCAGTATTTT. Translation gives CASSPPSGTSGTDTQYF.

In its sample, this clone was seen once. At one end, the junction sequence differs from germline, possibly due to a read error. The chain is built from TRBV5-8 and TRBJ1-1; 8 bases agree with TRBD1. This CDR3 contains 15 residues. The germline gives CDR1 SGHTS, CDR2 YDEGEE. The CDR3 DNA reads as TGTGCCAGCAGCCACAGACAGGGGATGAAGACTGAAGCTTTCTTT. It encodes CASSHRQGMKTEAFF.

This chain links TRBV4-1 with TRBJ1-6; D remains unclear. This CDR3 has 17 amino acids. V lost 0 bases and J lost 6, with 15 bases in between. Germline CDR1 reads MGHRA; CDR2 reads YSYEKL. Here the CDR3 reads CASSQEGSLIGNSPLHF. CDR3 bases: TGCGCCAGCAGCCAAGAAGGTAGCCTGATCGGTAATTCACCCCTCCACTTT.

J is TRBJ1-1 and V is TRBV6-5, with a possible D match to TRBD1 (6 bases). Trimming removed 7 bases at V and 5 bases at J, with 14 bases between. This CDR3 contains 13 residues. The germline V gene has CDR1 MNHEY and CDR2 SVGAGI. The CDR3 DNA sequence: TGTGCCAGCAAGGACAGCTATTTTACTGAAGCTTTCTTT. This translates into CASKDSYFTEAFF.

The CDR3 region has the DNA TGTGCCAGCGGCGGGTCAGCCTCTGGAAACACCATATATTTT. It specifies CASGGSASGNTIYF. This chain uses TRBV6-9 with TRBJ1-3; D unresolved. Germline-derived CDR1 and CDR2 are MNHGY and SVAAGI. The CDR3 is 14 amino acids. V dropped 8 bases and J dropped 0 bases, with 11 bases sitting between them.

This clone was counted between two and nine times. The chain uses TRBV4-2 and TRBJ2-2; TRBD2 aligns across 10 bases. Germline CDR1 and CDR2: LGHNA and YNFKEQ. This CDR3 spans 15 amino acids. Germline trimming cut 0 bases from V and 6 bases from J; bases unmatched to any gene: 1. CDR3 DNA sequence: TGTGCCAGCAGCCAAGAAGCGGGGGGGCCCGGGGAGCTGTTTTTT. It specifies CASSQEAGGPGELFF.

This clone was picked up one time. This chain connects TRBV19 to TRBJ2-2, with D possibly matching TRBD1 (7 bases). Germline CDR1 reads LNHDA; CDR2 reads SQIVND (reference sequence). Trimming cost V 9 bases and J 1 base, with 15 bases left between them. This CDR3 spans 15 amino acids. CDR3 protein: CASRGTPENTGELFF. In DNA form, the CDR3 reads TGTGCCAGCAGGGGGACTCCGGAGAACACCGGGGAGCTGTTTTTT.

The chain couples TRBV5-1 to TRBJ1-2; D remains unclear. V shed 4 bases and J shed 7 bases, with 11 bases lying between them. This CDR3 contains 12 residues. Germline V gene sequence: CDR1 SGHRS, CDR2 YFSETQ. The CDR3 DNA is TGCGCCAGCAGCCCGAGGGTGGGTGGCTACACCTTC. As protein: CASSPRVGGYTF.

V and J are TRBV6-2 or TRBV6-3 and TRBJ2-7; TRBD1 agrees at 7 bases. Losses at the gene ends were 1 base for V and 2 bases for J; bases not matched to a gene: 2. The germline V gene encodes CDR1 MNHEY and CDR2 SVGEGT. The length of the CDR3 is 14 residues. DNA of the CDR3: TGTGCCAGCAGTTACTTACAGGGGCCCTACGAGCAGTACTTC. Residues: CASSYLQGPYEQYF.